This TCR beta chain was sequenced for a study of blood T cells in healthy people across ages. A second PCR, run for about 7 to 11 cycles, used a sample-barcoded 5' primer plus a J-beta primer mix. TCRdb reprocessed the 5' RACE reads with MiXCR, giving one entry per CDR3 protein. Here the sample spans about 750,000 distinct CDR3 sequences, roughly 50% being singletons. CDR3 length: 11 amino acids. Germline values: CDR1 SNHLY, CDR2 FYNNEI. V lost 5 bases and J lost 13, with 12 bases in between. The V call is TRBV2, the J call TRBJ2-4; D unclear. The TCR sequence derives from a man older than 75 in good health. Sequenced material: blood. CDR3 sequence (DNA): TGTGCCAGCAGTTACCAGGAAGAGCAGTACTTC. It translates to CASSYQEEQYF.